This T cell receptor beta chain was recorded in a study of cytomegalovirus exposure and HLA in healthy donors. 13 Jbeta primers and 60 Vbeta primers were used for the PCR. Produced via immunoSEQ multiplex PCR; TCRdb's table is partial and in-frame only. Among roughly 150,000 clones listed, roughly 74% were seen once. This clone was detected once. J lost 10 bases, V lost 6 bases, and 7 bases had no gene match. The CDR3 is 14 residues long. Germline V lookup: CDR1 MNHEY, CDR2 SMNVEV (reference sequence). This receptor was taken from a woman in her 40s in good health and CMV-seropositive. The rearrangement uses TRBV27 and TRBJ1-6; 9 bases line up with TRBD1. The specimen sequenced was PBMCs. The DNA of the CDR3 is TGTGCCAGCAGCCGGGACAGGGAGGGGTCACCCCTCCACTTT. Translating gives CASSRDREGSPLHF.